This TCR beta chain came from a study of T-cell memory formation after mild COVID-19. Regarding the study as a whole: Within pre-infection memory, some responding clones were found, suggesting cross-reactive memory joined.

The CDR3 sequence is 13 residues long. With V trimmed by 3 bases and J by 10 bases, 8 bases remained unmatched. CDR1 MNHNS and CDR2 SASEGT come from the germline V gene. cDNA libraries for TCR alpha and TCR beta, carrying sample barcodes and UMIs, came from 5'RACE with constant-segment primers. TCRdb used MiXCR to reprocess the 5' RACE reads, holding one entry per CDR3 protein. Of about 350,000 distinct CDR3 sequences listed, roughly 15% are singletons. Turning to this clonotype: Its target is unknown.

This sequence originates from a man between 18 and 35 years old who had mild COVID-19 (a few samples of this study predate the infection). Cell type and time point are not known. The chain employs TRBV6-1 and TRBJ1-2; 7 bases are a match to TRBD1. Sequencing was done on a sample of PBMCs or a T cell subset sorted from them (not recorded which). This CDR3 is CASSDPGTAIYTF. The CDR3 region has the DNA TGTGCCAGCAGTGATCCGGGGACAGCAATCTACACCTTC.